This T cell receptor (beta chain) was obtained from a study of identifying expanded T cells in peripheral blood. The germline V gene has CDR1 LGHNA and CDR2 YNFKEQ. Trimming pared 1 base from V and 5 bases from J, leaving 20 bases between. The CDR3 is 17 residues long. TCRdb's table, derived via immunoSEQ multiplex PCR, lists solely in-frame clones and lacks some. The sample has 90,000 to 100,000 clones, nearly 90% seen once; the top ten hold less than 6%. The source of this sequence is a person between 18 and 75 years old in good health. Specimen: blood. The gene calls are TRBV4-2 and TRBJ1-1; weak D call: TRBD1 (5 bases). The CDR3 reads CASSQGSPGGLQTEAFF. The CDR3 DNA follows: TGTGCCAGCAGCCAAGGCTCTCCGGGGGGGTTGCAAACTGAAGCTTTCTTT.